These 21 T cell receptor beta chains share one sample of origin, sequenced in a study of cytomegalovirus exposure and HLA in healthy donors. Primers included in the PCR were 60 Vbeta and 13 Jbeta primers. Sequencing used immunoSEQ multiplex PCR; TCRdb keeps in-frame clones, though not all of them. The sample carries around 120,000 clones, less than 80% recorded once. What was sequenced was PBMCs. These receptors were collected from a woman aged 50 to 60 in good health and CMV-seropositive.

V and J are TRBV23-1 and TRBJ2-7, with D possibly matching TRBD1 (5 bases). TRBV23-1 is sorted into the ORF group, with uncertain function. With 9 bases removed from V and 5 bases from J, the gap between germline ends came to 8 bases. CDR3 length: 10 amino acids. The CDR3 protein is CARKGNEQYF. CDR3 DNA sequence: TGCGCCAGGAAGGGGAACGAGCAGTACTTC.

This clone was seen repeatedly, ten times or more. The V gene is TRBV10-3, the J gene TRBJ1-4; TRBD1 might be the D (5 bases). This CDR3 is 14 amino acids long. The germline V gene encodes CDR1 ENHRY and CDR2 SYGVKD. The V end was cut by 8 bases, the J end by 8 bases, with 18 bases between. The CDR3 reads CAIGDSLSGEKLFF. CDR3 bases: TGTGCCATCGGGGACTCTCTCTCGGGGGAAAAACTGTTTTTT.

The chain couples TRBV7-2 to TRBJ1-5; 7 bases map to TRBD1. The length of the CDR3 is 17 residues. V lost 1 base, J lost 4 bases, and 10 bases stayed unmatched. Per germline, CDR1 SGHTA and CDR2 FQGNSA. In nucleotides, the CDR3 is TGTGCCAGCAGCTTAGATCTTTCGCGACAGGGAAATCAGCCCCAGCATTTT. Its translation: CASSLDLSRQGNQPQHF.

The rearrangement links TRBV9 to TRBJ1-1; maybe TRBD1 (6 bases). This CDR3 is built from 14 residues. CDR1 is SGDLS, CDR2 YYNGEE, per germline. V was cut by 3 bases and J by 0 bases, with 9 bases left in between. In DNA form, the CDR3 reads TGTGCCAGCAGCGCAGAGGGGGTGAACACTGAAGCTTTCTTT. The encoded protein is CASSAEGVNTEAFF.

The genes are TRBV19 and TRBJ2-2; the D gene is possibly TRBD2 (5 bases). CDR3 length: 14 residues. Trimming took 7 bases from V and 1 from J, leaving 10 bases between them. Germline CDR1 and CDR2: LNHDA and SQIVND (reference sequence). CDR3 sequence: CASNLRENTGELFF. The CDR3 DNA is TGTGCCAGTAATCTCCGGGAGAACACCGGGGAGCTGTTTTTT. The full variable domain, with the rest looked up from reference TRBV19 and TRBJ2-2, is DGGITQSPKYLFRKEGQNVTLSCEQNLNHDAMYWYRQDPGQGLRLIYYSQIVNDFQKGDIAEGYSVSREKKESFPLTVTSAQKNPTAFYLCASNLRENTGELFFGEGSRLTVL.

A few counts support this clone. The V gene is TRBV30, the J gene TRBJ1-4; D remains ambiguous. The CDR3 is 13 amino acids. V lost 5 bases to trimming and J lost 7 bases, with 14 bases between them. Germline loops: CDR1 GTSNPN, CDR2 SVGIG (reference sequence). The CDR3 region is CAWGFDRGEKLFF. The DNA for the CDR3 is TGTGCCTGGGGATTTGACCGGGGTGAAAAACTGTTTTTT.

V is TRBV4-3 and J is TRBJ2-5, with 9 bases identical to TRBD2. V shed 4 bases, J shed 5 bases, and the junction held 11 bases outside the gene matches. Looked up from germline, CDR1 is LGHNA and CDR2 is YSLEER. This CDR3 has 16 residues. The CDR3: CASSPRGAGGWETQYF. Written as DNA, the CDR3 is TGCGCCAGCAGCCCCCGGGGAGCGGGGGGCTGGGAGACCCAGTACTTC.

This chain uses TRBV18 with TRBJ1-1; D might be TRBD1 (6 bases). Germline CDR1 reads KGHSH; CDR2 reads LQKENI. The length of the CDR3 is 14 residues. V shed 5 bases and J shed 1 base, with 11 bases lying between them. The CDR3 DNA is TGTGCCAGCTCATTAAGGACAGAGAACACTGAAGCTTTCTTT. This sequence encodes CASSLRTENTEAFF.

The rearrangement joins TRBV27 to TRBJ1-1; 8 bases map to TRBD1. CDR3 length: 13 residues. The germline V gene encodes CDR1 MNHEY and CDR2 SMNVEV (reference sequence). The V gene end was trimmed by 7 bases and the J gene end by 9 bases; junction bases not matched to a gene: 10. CDR3 DNA sequence: TGTGCCAGCATCCAAGACAGGGGTAGAAAAGCTTTCTTT. It codes for CASIQDRGRKAFF.

This clone came up a few times. This chain uses TRBV11-2 with TRBJ1-1, with 9 bases aligning to TRBD1. The CDR3 covers 15 residues. Germline V gene sequence: CDR1 SGHAT, CDR2 FQNNGV. The trim removed 5 bases at V and 8 bases at J, leaving 12 bases unmatched. In DNA, the CDR3 is TGTGCCAGCAGCACAGGGACAGGGCCAGGAGTAGAAGCTTTCTTT. Translated, it gives CASSTGTGPGVEAFF.

This chain uses TRBV29-1 with TRBJ2-1; D not resolved. Germline V gene lookup returns CDR1 SQVTM and CDR2 ANQGSEA. V lost 7 bases, J lost 7 bases, and 11 bases lay in between. The CDR3 sequence is 11 residues long. The CDR3 DNA reads TGCAGCGGCCGTCTAGGAAATGAGCAGTTCTTC. Protein sequence: CSGRLGNEQFF.

The CDR3 DNA follows: TGTGCCAGCAGTTTAAGGGGGTCTACCGAAAAACTGTTTTTT. It encodes CASSLRGSTEKLFF. This sequence joins TRBV27 and TRBJ1-4, with a possible D match to TRBD1 (6 bases). In germline, CDR1 is MNHEY, CDR2 SMNVEV (reference sequence). The CDR3 has 14 amino acids. Trimming left V 2 bases short and J 8 bases short, with 12 bases between.

The rearrangement joins TRBV5-1 to TRBJ1-1, with D perhaps TRBD1 (5 bases). V was pared by 0 bases and J by 4 bases, with 13 bases between. The CDR3 loop spans 15 amino acids. Germline V lookup: CDR1 SGHRS, CDR2 YFSETQ. CDR3 bases: TGCGCCAGCAGCTTGGTTGGGGACTCCGCCACTGAAGCTTTCTTT. It is translated as CASSLVGDSATEAFF.

This rearrangement joins TRBV4-2 to TRBJ1-4; TRBD1 agrees at 10 bases. V was clipped by 0 bases and J by 10 bases; unmatched bases: 8. The CDR3 contains 16 residues. The germline gives CDR1 LGHNA, CDR2 YNFKEQ. The CDR3 coding sequence is TGTGCCAGCAGCCAAGATAAGGGACAGGGGTCCCTAAAACTGTTTTTT. This sequence encodes CASSQDKGQGSLKLFF.

The rearrangement uses TRBV9 and TRBJ1-2; no firm D call. This CDR3 is 15 amino acids long. Between the trimmed V and J ends, which lost 4 bases and 0 bases, there was a span of 13 bases. Germline V CDR1 and CDR2: SGDLS, YYNGEE. CDR3: CASSFGEGTNYGYTF. In DNA form, the CDR3 reads TGTGCCAGCAGCTTTGGGGAGGGTACTAACTATGGCTACACCTTC.

This chain joins TRBV7-6 and TRBJ1-1; a weak D match, TRBD1 (5 bases). Germline V gene data show CDR1 as SGHVS and CDR2 as FNYEAQ. Trimming shortened V by 8 bases and J by 0 bases, and 10 bases separated the two germline ends. The CDR3 runs 13 residues. The CDR3, as DNA: TGTGCCAGCCCTCGGGGGTTGAACACTGAAGCTTTCTTT. It specifies CASPRGLNTEAFF.

This clone was counted a few times. The gene calls are TRBV5-1 and TRBJ1-2; the match to TRBD1 covers 10 bases. CDR1 and CDR2 from the germline V gene are SGHRS and YFSETQ. V lost 4 bases, J lost 3 bases, and 6 bases stayed unmatched. This CDR3 is built from 15 residues. The CDR3 region has the DNA TGCGCCAGCAGCACCGGGACAGGGGAGGACTATGGCTACACCTTC. Translating it yields CASSTGTGEDYGYTF.

This chain joins TRBV29-1 and TRBJ2-1; TRBD2 is a possible D gene (5 bases). Per germline, CDR1 SQVTM and CDR2 ANQGSEA. V was trimmed by 6 bases and J by 8 bases, leaving 14 bases between them. The CDR3 contains 12 residues. CDR3 region: CSVRLGGYEQFF. The CDR3 DNA reads as TGCAGCGTAAGACTTGGAGGCTATGAGCAGTTCTTC.

The chain recombines TRBV14 with TRBJ1-1, with D uncertain. The V end lost 3 bases, the J end lost 4 bases, and 9 bases lay between the germline ends. The CDR3 has 13 amino acids. Per the germline V gene, CDR1 is SGHDN and CDR2 is FVKESK. The DNA of the CDR3 is TGTGCCAGCAGCCAGTTTTCGGGCACTGAAGCTTTCTTT. This encodes CASSQFSGTEAFF. The whole variable domain, filled in from reference TRBV14 and TRBJ1-1, reads EAGVTQFPSHSVIEKGQTVTLRCDPISGHDNLYWYRRVMGKEIKFLLHFVKESKQDESGMPNNRFLAERTGGTYSTLKVQPAELEDSGVYFCASSQFSGTEAFFGQGTRLTVV.

A single count supports this clone. V and J are TRBV19 and TRBJ2-1, with 12 bases matching TRBD2. Looked up from germline, CDR1 is LNHDA and CDR2 is SQIVND (reference sequence). The J segment lost 0 bases and the V segment lost 6 bases, leaving 0 bases of the junction unmatched. CDR3 length equals 15 residues. CDR3 DNA sequence: TGTGCCAGTAGGACTAGCGGGGGCTCCTACAATGAGCAGTTCTTC. This encodes CASRTSGGSYNEQFF.

The chain combines TRBV7-9 with TRBJ1-3; TRBD1 aligns across 8 bases. CDR3 length: 15 residues. Unmatched junction bases numbered 8, after V lost 10 bases and J lost 0 bases. Germline V lookup: CDR1 SEHNR, CDR2 FQNEAQ (reference sequence). CDR3 in DNA: TGTGCCACCCCTCTAGGACAGGGCTCTGGAAACACCATATATTTT. Its translation: CATPLGQGSGNTIYF.